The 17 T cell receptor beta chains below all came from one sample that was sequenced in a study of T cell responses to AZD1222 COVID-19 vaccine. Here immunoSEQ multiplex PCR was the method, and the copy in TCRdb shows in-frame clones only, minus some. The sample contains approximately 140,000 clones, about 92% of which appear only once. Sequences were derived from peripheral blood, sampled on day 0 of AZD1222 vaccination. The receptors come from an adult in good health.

CDR3 in DNA: TGTGCCAGCAGTTACTCGTACAGGGGCAGGGATACGCAGTATTTT. It specifies CASSYSYRGRDTQYF. The rearrangement joins TRBV6-6 to TRBJ2-3, with 7 bases lining up with TRBD1. The length of the CDR3 is 15 residues. The germline gives CDR1 MNHNY, CDR2 SVGAGI (reference sequence). V shed 0 bases, J shed 6 bases, and the junction held 6 bases outside the gene matches.

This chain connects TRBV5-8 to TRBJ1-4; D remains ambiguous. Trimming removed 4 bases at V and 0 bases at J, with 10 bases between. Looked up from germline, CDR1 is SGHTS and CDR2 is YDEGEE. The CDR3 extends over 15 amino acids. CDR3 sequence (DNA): TGTGCCAGCAGCGCGTGGCATGCAACTAATGAAAAACTGTTTTTT. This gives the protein CASSAWHATNEKLFF.

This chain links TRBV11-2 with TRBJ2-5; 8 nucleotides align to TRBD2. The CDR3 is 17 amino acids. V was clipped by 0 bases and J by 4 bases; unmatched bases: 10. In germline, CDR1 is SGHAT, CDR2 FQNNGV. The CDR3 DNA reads TGTGCCAGCAGCTTAGATGAGGACGGGAGGGCCAGAGAGACCCAGTACTTC. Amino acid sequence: CASSLDEDGRARETQYF.

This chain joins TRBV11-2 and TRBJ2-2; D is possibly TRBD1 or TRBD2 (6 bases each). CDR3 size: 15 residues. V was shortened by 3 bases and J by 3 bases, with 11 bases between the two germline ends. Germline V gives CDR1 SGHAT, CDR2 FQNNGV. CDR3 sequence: CASSFGGLDTGELFF. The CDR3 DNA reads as TGTGCCAGCAGCTTCGGGGGCTTGGACACCGGGGAGCTGTTTTTT. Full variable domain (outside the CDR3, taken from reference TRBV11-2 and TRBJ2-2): EAGVAQSPRYKIIEKRQSVAFWCNPISGHATLYWYQQILGQGPKLLIQFQNNGVVDDSQLPKDRFSAERLKGVDSTLKIQPAKLEDSAVYLCASSFGGLDTGELFFGEGSRLTVL.

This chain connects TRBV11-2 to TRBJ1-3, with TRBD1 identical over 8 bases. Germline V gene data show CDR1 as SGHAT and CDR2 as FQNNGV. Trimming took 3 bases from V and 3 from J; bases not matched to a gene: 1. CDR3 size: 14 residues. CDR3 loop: CASSFDRGGNTIYF. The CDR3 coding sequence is TGTGCCAGCAGCTTTGACAGGGGTGGAAACACCATATATTTT.

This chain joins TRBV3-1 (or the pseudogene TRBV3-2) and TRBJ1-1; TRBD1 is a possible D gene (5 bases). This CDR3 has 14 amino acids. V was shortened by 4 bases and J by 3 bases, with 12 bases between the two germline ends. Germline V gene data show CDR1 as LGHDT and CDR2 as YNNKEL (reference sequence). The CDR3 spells CASSPAWGDTEAFF. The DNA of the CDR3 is TGTGCCAGCAGCCCGGCTTGGGGGGACACTGAAGCTTTCTTT.

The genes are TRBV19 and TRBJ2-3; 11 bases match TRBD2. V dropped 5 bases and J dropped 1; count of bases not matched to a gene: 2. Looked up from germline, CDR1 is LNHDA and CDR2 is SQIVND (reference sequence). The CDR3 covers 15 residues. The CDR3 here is CASSLLAGGTDTQYF. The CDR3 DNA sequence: TGTGCCAGTAGTCTACTAGCGGGGGGCACAGATACGCAGTATTTT.

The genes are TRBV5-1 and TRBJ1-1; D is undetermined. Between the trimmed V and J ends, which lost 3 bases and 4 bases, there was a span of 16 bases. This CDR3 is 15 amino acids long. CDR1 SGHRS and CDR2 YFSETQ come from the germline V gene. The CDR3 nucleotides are TGCGCCAGCAGCTCCCTCGGGATTCGGGGCACTGAAGCTTTCTTT. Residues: CASSSLGIRGTEAFF.

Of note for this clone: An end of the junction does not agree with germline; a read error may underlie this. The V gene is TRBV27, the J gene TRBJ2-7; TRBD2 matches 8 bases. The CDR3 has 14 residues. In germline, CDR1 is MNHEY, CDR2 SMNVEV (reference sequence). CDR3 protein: CATSSGASSYEQYF. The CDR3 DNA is TGTGCCACCAGTAGCGGGGCCAGCTCCTACGAGCAGTACTTC.

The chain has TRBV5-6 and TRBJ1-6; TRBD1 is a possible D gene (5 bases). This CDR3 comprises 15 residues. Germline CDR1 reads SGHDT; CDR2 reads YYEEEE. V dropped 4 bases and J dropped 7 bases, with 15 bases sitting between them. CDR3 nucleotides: TGTGCCAGCAGCCCCGGTAGGACAAGGAATTCACCCCTCCACTTT. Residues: CASSPGRTRNSPLHF.

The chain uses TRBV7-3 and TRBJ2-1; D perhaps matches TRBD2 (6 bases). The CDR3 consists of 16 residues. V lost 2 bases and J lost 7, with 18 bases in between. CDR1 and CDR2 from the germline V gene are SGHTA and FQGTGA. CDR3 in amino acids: CASSLGLLARKNEQFF. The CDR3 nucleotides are TGTGCCAGCAGCTTAGGTCTCCTAGCGAGAAAAAATGAGCAGTTCTTC.

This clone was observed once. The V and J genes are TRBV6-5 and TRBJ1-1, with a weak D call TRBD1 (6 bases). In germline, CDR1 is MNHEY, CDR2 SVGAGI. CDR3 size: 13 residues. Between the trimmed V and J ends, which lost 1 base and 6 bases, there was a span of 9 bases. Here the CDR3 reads CASSYYRAPEAFF. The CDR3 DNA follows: TGTGCCAGCAGTTACTACAGGGCTCCTGAAGCTTTCTTT.

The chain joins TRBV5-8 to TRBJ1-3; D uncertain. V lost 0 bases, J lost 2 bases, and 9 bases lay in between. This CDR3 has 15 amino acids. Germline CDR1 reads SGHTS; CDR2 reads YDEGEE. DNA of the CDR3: TGTGCCAGCAGCTTGGCCCCCGGGGCTGGAAACACCATATATTTT. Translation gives CASSLAPGAGNTIYF. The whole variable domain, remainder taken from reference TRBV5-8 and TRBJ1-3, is EAGVTQSPTHLIKTRGQQATLRCSPISGHTSVYWYQQALGLGLQFLLWYDEGEERNRGNFPPRFSGRQFPNYSSELNVNALELEDSALYLCASSLAPGAGNTIYFGEGSWLTVV.

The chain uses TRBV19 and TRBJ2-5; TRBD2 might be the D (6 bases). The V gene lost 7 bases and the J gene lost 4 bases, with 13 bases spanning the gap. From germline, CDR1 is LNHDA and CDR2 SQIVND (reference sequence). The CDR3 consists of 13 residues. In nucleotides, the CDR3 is TGTGCCAGTAACTTCCAGGGAGGAGAGACCCAGTACTTC. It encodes CASNFQGGETQYF.

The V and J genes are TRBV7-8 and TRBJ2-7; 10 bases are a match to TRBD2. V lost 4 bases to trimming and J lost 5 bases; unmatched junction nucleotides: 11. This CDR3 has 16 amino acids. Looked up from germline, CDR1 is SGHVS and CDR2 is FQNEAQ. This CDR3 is CASSYDQGLASNEQYF. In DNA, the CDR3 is TGTGCCAGCAGCTACGATCAGGGACTAGCGTCTAACGAGCAGTACTTC.

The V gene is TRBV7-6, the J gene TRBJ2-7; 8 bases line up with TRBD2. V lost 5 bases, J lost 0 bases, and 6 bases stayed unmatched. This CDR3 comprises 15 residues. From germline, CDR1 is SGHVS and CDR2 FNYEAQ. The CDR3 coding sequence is TGTGCCAGCAGCGTTAGCGGGGTGACCTCCTACGAGCAGTACTTC. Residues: CASSVSGVTSYEQYF.

The CDR3: CASSQGLRTGGQNTEAFF. DNA for the CDR3: TGTGCCAGCAGCCAGGGACTGAGGACAGGGGGCCAGAACACTGAAGCTTTCTTT. The chain is built from TRBV4-2 and TRBJ1-1; 11 bases map to TRBD1. The length of the CDR3 is 18 residues. V shed 3 bases, J shed 1 base, and the junction held 10 bases outside the gene matches. Germline V CDR1 and CDR2: LGHNA, YNFKEQ.